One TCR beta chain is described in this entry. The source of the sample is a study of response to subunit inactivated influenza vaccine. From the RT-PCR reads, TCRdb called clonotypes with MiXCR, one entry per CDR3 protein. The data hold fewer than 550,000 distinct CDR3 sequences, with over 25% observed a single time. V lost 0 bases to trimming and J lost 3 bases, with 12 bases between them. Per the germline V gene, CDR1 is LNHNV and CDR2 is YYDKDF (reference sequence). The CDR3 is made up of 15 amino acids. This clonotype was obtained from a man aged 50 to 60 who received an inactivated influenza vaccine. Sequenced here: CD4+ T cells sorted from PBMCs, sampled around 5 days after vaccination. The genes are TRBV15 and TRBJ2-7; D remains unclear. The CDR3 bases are TGTGCCACCAGCAGAGATTACGACGGAGTCTACGAGCAGTACTTC. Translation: CATSRDYDGVYEQYF. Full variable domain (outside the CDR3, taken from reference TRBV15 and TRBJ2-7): DAMVIQNPRYQVTQFGKPVTLSCSQTLNHNVMYWYQQKSSQAPKLLFHYYDKDFNNEADTPDNFQSRRPNTSFCFLDIRSPGLGDTAMYLCATSRDYDGVYEQYFGPGTRLTVT.